These 13 T cell receptor beta chains were all obtained from the same sample, sequenced in a study of T cell repertoires in cytomegalovirus infection. TCRdb re-analysed the reads in MiXCR, keeping a single row per CDR3 protein. The sample holds approximately 200,000 distinct CDR3 sequences, under 25% seen once. Sequencing was performed on CD8+ T cells from PBMCs. The receptor set was obtained from a human donor in good health (CMV status not recorded). Some clones in this sample may be carry-over from other donors' samples.

This rearrangement joins TRBV30 to TRBJ2-7; 11 bases align to TRBD1. CDR3 length: 16 amino acids. The V gene's germline CDR1 is GTSNPN and CDR2 SVGIG (reference sequence). The V gene end was trimmed by 1 base and the J gene end by 2 bases; junction bases not matched to a gene: 7. The CDR3 loop is CAWSGSRDRGTYEQYF. The DNA for the CDR3 is TGTGCCTGGAGTGGTTCCCGGGACAGGGGGACCTACGAGCAGTACTTC.

V and J are TRBV28 and TRBJ1-1; 7 nucleotides agree with TRBD1. The CDR3 contains 16 residues. Trimming cost V 2 bases and J 4 bases; bases outside gene matches: 10. Germline V CDR1 and CDR2: MDHEN, SYDVKM. CDR3: CASSLPRTGGSTEAFF. The DNA for the CDR3 is TGTGCCAGCAGTTTACCGAGGACAGGAGGTAGCACTGAAGCTTTCTTT.

This clonotype was seen a few times. The chain is built from TRBV7-1 and TRBJ1-1, with 8 bases matching TRBD1. TRBV7-1 is identified as an open reading frame with a role that is uncertain. The CDR3 is 14 residues long. The junction had 4 bases not matched to a gene; V was cut back by 5 bases and J by 2 bases. CDR3 nucleotides: TGTGCCAGCAGCGAGACAGGGGTAAACACTGAAGCTTTCTTT. Its translation is CASSETGVNTEAFF.

A note on this clonotype: A much bigger clone sits one base away, suggesting this may be a read error. V and J are TRBV20-1 and TRBJ2-3; D is unclear. V dropped 2 bases and J dropped 1 base, with 10 bases sitting between them. In germline, CDR1 is DFQATT, CDR2 SNEGSKA (reference sequence). The CDR3 has 14 residues. CDR3 nucleotide sequence: TGCAGTGCTAGACAGCCCGGAGGCACAGATACGCAGTATTTT. Its translation is CSARQPGGTDTQYF.

This clonotype was counted only a few times. The V call is TRBV6-1, the J call TRBJ1-3; D is uncertain. Germline assignment: CDR1 MNHNS and CDR2 SASEGT. V was clipped by 5 bases and J by 0 bases, with 11 bases between them. CDR3 size: 15 residues. CDR3 protein: CASSSSTASGNTIYF. The CDR3 DNA reads TGTGCCAGCAGTTCAAGTACAGCCTCTGGAAACACCATATATTTT.

The chain joins TRBV28 to TRBJ2-7; 11 bases are a match to TRBD2. The CDR3 loop spans 17 amino acids. Germline values: CDR1 MDHEN, CDR2 SYDVKM. V was clipped by 5 bases and J by 0 bases; unmatched bases: 9. For the CDR3, the DNA is TGTGCCAGCAGTGCCCTGGGACTAGCGGATAGCTCCTACGAGCAGTACTTC. Translated: CASSALGLADSSYEQYF.

The table lists this clonotype with many counts. The V gene is TRBV19, the J gene TRBJ2-2, with D uncertain. The ends were cut back, 10 bases at V and 6 bases at J, with 12 bases in the middle. Germline V gene lookup returns CDR1 LNHDA and CDR2 SQIVND (reference sequence). This CDR3 spans 12 amino acids. The CDR3 DNA sequence: TGTGCCACCAATGGGTTGGCCGGGGAGCTGTTTTTT. Translating gives CATNGLAGELFF. Full variable domain (rest looked up from reference TRBV19 and TRBJ2-2): DGGITQSPKYLFRKEGQNVTLSCEQNLNHDAMYWYRQDPGQGLRLIYYSQIVNDFQKGDIAEGYSVSREKKESFPLTVTSAQKNPTAFYLCATNGLAGELFFGEGSRLTVL.

CDR3 sequence reads: CASSSPFVPDTQYF. The DNA for the CDR3 is TGTGCCAGCAGCTCCCCGTTTGTCCCAGATACGCAGTATTTT. The chain carries TRBV7-4 and TRBJ2-3, with D unclear. CDR1 SGHVT and CDR2 SQSDAQ come from the germline V gene. The CDR3 length is 14 residues. V was clipped by 4 bases and J by 4 bases, with 12 bases between them.

Regarding this clonotype: The junction does not match germline at one end; this may be a read error. The chain has TRBV6-2 or TRBV6-3 and TRBJ2-7, with 12 bases lining up with TRBD1. Per germline, CDR1 MNHEY and CDR2 SVGEGT. This CDR3 has 16 amino acids. The chain's CDR3 is CASSYTGTGGADEPYF. The CDR3 DNA reads as TGTGCCAGCAGTTACACCGGGACAGGGGGCGCCGACGAGCCGTACTTC.

The J gene is TRBJ2-1, the V gene TRBV9; TRBD2 agrees at 12 bases. Trimming removed 4 bases from V and 8 bases from J; junction bases left unmatched: 10. There are 16 residues in the CDR3. Per the germline V gene, CDR1 is SGDLS and CDR2 is YYNGEE. The CDR3 sequence is CASSPRTSGAGDEQFF. As DNA, the CDR3 is TGTGCCAGCAGCCCCCGGACTAGCGGGGCAGGGGATGAGCAGTTCTTC.

At least ten counts were recorded for this clonotype. This chain connects TRBV29-1 to TRBJ1-4; TRBD1 aligns across 10 bases. This CDR3 has 16 residues. Germline V gene sequence: CDR1 SQVTM, CDR2 ANQGSEA. V was pared by 0 bases and J by 7 bases, with 8 bases of the junction left unmatched. The CDR3 region has the DNA TGCAGCGTTGAAGATCTAGGGACAGGGGTTAGTGAAAAACTGTTTTTT. This translates into CSVEDLGTGVSEKLFF.

In this sample, this clonotype turned up a few times. This chain connects TRBV7-9 to TRBJ2-3; D is possibly TRBD1 or TRBD2 (6 bases each). The CDR3 spans 13 residues. Germline-derived CDR1 and CDR2 are SEHNR and FQNEAQ (reference sequence). Trimming removed 8 bases from V and 5 bases from J, with 14 bases in between. CDR3 sequence reads: CASETGAEDTQYF. The DNA for the CDR3 is TGTGCCAGCGAGACGGGGGCGGAAGATACGCAGTATTTT.

This chain uses TRBV27 with TRBJ2-1; 10 bases agree with TRBD1. Germline CDR1 reads MNHEY; CDR2 reads SMNVEV (reference sequence). The CDR3 totals 15 residues. With 4 bases clipped from V and 4 bases from J, the junction kept 4 bases outside the gene matches. The CDR3 region is CASSYGTGVYNEQFF. CDR3 DNA sequence: TGTGCCAGCAGTTACGGGACAGGGGTATACAATGAGCAGTTCTTC.